The 15 T cell receptor beta chains presented below share a single source sample, sequenced in a study of blood T cell repertoires in COVID-19. The repertoire was sequenced with immunoSEQ multiplex PCR; TCRdb's copy has only in-frame clones and lacks some. The sample records about 340,000 clones, about 93% being singletons. Sample: peripheral blood. These receptors were collected from a woman younger than 30 who had recovered from COVID-19.

The chain has TRBV6-5 and TRBJ1-1; TRBD1 aligns across 8 bases. The ends lost 0 bases at V and 7 bases at J; junction bases unmatched: 4. Germline CDR1 reads MNHEY; CDR2 reads SVGAGI. The length of the CDR3 is 14 residues. CDR3 sequence reads: CASSYSGQALEAFF. The DNA of the CDR3 is TGTGCCAGCAGTTACTCGGGACAGGCCCTTGAAGCTTTCTTT.

The chain employs TRBV10-3 and TRBJ1-2, with TRBD1 identical over 9 bases. The J segment lost 2 bases and the V segment lost 5 bases, leaving 9 bases of the junction unmatched. CDR1 and CDR2 from the germline V gene are ENHRY and SYGVKD. This CDR3 spans 16 amino acids. The chain's CDR3 is CAISRNTGGANYGYTF. The CDR3, as DNA: TGTGCCATCAGTAGAAACACAGGGGGCGCAAACTATGGCTACACCTTC.

The rearrangement links TRBV6-5 to TRBJ2-2; D is perhaps TRBD1 (7 bases). This CDR3 spans 14 amino acids. Germline V lookup: CDR1 MNHEY, CDR2 SVGAGI. Trimming took off 6 bases at V and 4 bases at J, with 12 bases between the two ends. The CDR3 region is CASRRDSGTGELFF. CDR3 in DNA: TGTGCCAGCAGGCGGGACAGTGGCACCGGGGAGCTGTTTTTT.

Worth noting for this clone: This same CDR3 is encoded by further DNA sequences in the sample. The rearrangement uses TRBV28 and TRBJ2-1; weak D call: TRBD2 (6 bases). This CDR3 region has 15 residues. The V gene's germline CDR1 is MDHEN and CDR2 SYDVKM. V was pared by 5 bases and J by 1 base, with 12 bases between. The CDR3 loop reads CASSPAGGSYNEQFF. CDR3 nucleotide sequence: TGTGCCAGCAGTCCAGCGGGTGGATCCTACAATGAGCAGTTCTTC. Looking up the rest from reference TRBV28 and TRBJ2-1 gives the full variable domain: DVKVTQSSRYLVKRTGEKVFLECVQDMDHENMFWYRQDPGLGLRLIYFSYDVKMKEKGDIPEGYSVSREKKERFSLILESASTNQTSMYLCASSPAGGSYNEQFFGPGTRLTVL.

The gene calls are TRBV6-2 or TRBV6-3 and TRBJ1-5, with D maybe TRBD1 (6 bases). Germline-derived CDR1 and CDR2 are MNHEY and SVGEGT. The CDR3 is 15 amino acids. V lost 2 bases and J lost 6, with 14 bases in between. The CDR3 DNA follows: TGTGCCAGCAGTTACGCTCAGGGGTGGGGTCAGCCCCAGCATTTT. This encodes CASSYAQGWGQPQHF.

A note on this clone: Other DNA sequences in this sample translate to the same CDR3. The CDR3, as DNA: TGTGCCAGCAGCTTAGACAGGGGGACTGAAGCTTTCTTT. It translates to CASSLDRGTEAFF. The gene calls are TRBV7-2 and TRBJ1-1; 8 nucleotides align to TRBD1. The CDR3 is made up of 13 amino acids. Per germline, CDR1 SGHTA and CDR2 FQGNSA. The V gene end was trimmed by 1 base and the J gene end by 5 bases; junction bases not matched to a gene: 0.

The table lists this clone with a few counts. In DNA form, the CDR3 reads TGCGCCAGCAGCCAACTTACGGGTGGGACTGAAGCTTTCTTT. Protein: CASSQLTGGTEAFF. This sequence joins TRBV4-3 and TRBJ1-1; D ambiguous. The CDR3 is 14 amino acids. In germline, CDR1 is LGHNA, CDR2 YSLEER. Trimming cost V 2 bases and J 5 bases, with 12 bases left between them.

The chain has TRBV5-1 and TRBJ1-2; D is ambiguous. The germline gives CDR1 SGHRS, CDR2 YFSETQ. V lost 4 bases, J lost 4 bases, and 11 bases lay in between. The CDR3 consists of 13 residues. The CDR3 DNA follows: TGCGCCAGCAGCCACGACAAGCCCTATGGCTACACCTTC. Translated, it gives CASSHDKPYGYTF. Drawing the rest from reference TRBV5-1 and TRBJ1-2, the complete variable domain is KAGVTQTPRYLIKTRGQQVTLSCSPISGHRSVSWYQQTPGQGLQFLFEYFSETQRNKGNFPGRFSGRQFSNSRSEMNVSTLELGDSALYLCASSHDKPYGYTFGSGTRLTVV.

The rearrangement joins TRBV5-5 to TRBJ1-5; 7 positions match TRBD1. The trim removed 2 bases at V and 4 bases at J, leaving 3 bases unmatched. There are 14 residues in the CDR3. The germline CDR1 and CDR2 sequences are SGHKS and YYEKEE (reference sequence). This CDR3 reads CASSFRDRNQPQHF. In DNA form, the CDR3 reads TGTGCCAGCAGCTTCCGGGACAGAAATCAGCCCCAGCATTTT.

The rearrangement links TRBV6-1 to TRBJ2-3; weak D call: TRBD1 (6 bases). Per the germline V gene, CDR1 is MNHNS and CDR2 is SASEGT. V lost 2 bases, J lost 1 base, and 10 bases lay in between. CDR3 size: 15 residues. The DNA of the CDR3 is TGTGCCAGCAGTGAATCGGGACACGGCACAGATACGCAGTATTTT. This gives the protein CASSESGHGTDTQYF.

V gene TRBV18 combines with J gene TRBJ1-2; D is possibly TRBD1 (6 bases). The CDR3 loop spans 13 amino acids. V was pared by 2 bases and J by 4 bases, with 8 bases between. CDR1 and CDR2 from the germline V gene are KGHSH and LQKENI. CDR3 sequence reads: CASSPGGAYGYTF. The CDR3 DNA sequence: TGTGCCAGCTCACCAGGGGGGGCCTATGGCTACACCTTC.

The rearrangement links TRBV21-1 to TRBJ2-1; TRBD2 is the table's D call and was not checked against the DNA. TRBV21-1 is deemed a pseudogene. The CDR3 contains 19 residues. The CDR3 DNA reads TGTGCCAGCAGCTGGCGGGGACTAGCGGGAGTAGAGTCCTACAATGAGCAGTTCTTC. Translating it yields CASSWRGLAGVESYNEQFF.

V is TRBV7-2 and J is TRBJ2-2, with D perhaps matching TRBD1 (6 bases). Germline V gene lookup returns CDR1 SGHTA and CDR2 FQGNSA. The CDR3 extends over 16 amino acids. With 5 bases removed from V and 0 bases from J, the gap between germline ends came to 13 bases. In nucleotides, the CDR3 is TGTGCCAGCAGCCCCCCCGGGACATCGAACACCGGGGAGCTGTTTTTT. Its translation is CASSPPGTSNTGELFF. Supplemented by reference TRBV7-2 and TRBJ2-2, the full variable domain reads GAGVSQSPSNKVTEKGKDVELRCDPISGHTALYWYRQSLGQGLEFLIYFQGNSAPDKSGLPSDRFSAERTGGSVSTLTIQRTQQEDSAVYLCASSPPGTSNTGELFFGEGSRLTVL.

This clone was seen only once. This chain uses TRBV2 with TRBJ1-4; D ambiguous. Trimming stripped 7 bases from V and 5 bases from J, with 17 bases between. Germline V gene sequence: CDR1 SNHLY, CDR2 FYNNEI. The CDR3 runs to 15 residues. The CDR3 bases are TGTGCCAGCACCATCAATGGCGGGGAAAATGAAAAACTGTTTTTT. Protein: CASTINGGENEKLFF.

The V and J genes are TRBV28 and TRBJ1-2; a possible D gene is TRBD1 (6 bases). Germline CDR1 reads MDHEN; CDR2 reads SYDVKM. Trimming removed 4 bases from V and 3 bases from J, with 18 bases in between. The CDR3 length is 16 residues. CDR3 nucleotide sequence: TGTGCCAGCAGTTCGCCGGGGGGGGCGCTGGACTATGGCTACACCTTC. Amino acids: CASSSPGGALDYGYTF.